These T cell receptor beta chains were read from a single sample in a study of cytomegalovirus exposure and HLA in healthy donors. The protocol was immunoSEQ multiplex PCR, while the TCRdb copy is restricted to in-frame clones and leaves out a portion. The table shows 85,000 to 120,000 clones, with about 95% occurring only once. The sample comprised PBMCs. The source is a woman aged 18-30 years in good health and CMV-seronegative. CDR3s include the opening cysteine and the closing phenylalanine or tryptophan. The D gene is left open where the match is weak. Size values are once, few and many counts, or a class for expanded clones, and some rows have none.

V: TRBV27; J: TRBJ2-7; size: once; D: NA; CDR3: CASKGQGLPEQYF; DNA: TGTGCCAGCAAAGGGCAGGGACTTCCCGAGCAGTACTTC
V: TRBV7-8; J: TRBJ1-4; size: once; D: NA; CDR3: CASSLGQLVDELFF; DNA: TGTGCCAGCAGCTTAGGACAGTTGGTAGATGAACTGTTTTTT
V: TRBV19; J: TRBJ2-7; size: NA; D: NA; CDR3: CATSTVIPYEQYF; DNA: TGTGCCACCTCGACTGTGATCCCCTACGAGCAGTACTTC
V: TRBV4-3; J: TRBJ1-4; size: NA; D: NA; CDR3: CASSQDGGVPNEKLFF; DNA: TGCGCCAGCAGCCAAGATGGAGGTGTACCTAATGAAAAACTGTTTTTT
V: TRBV5-1; J: TRBJ2-5; size: NA; D: TRBD1; CDR3: CASSLAKGATGTQYF; DNA: TGCGCCAGCAGCTTGGCCAAGGGGGCTACGGGGACCCAGTACTTC
V: TRBV7-6; J: TRBJ1-2; size: NA; D: NA; CDR3: CASSSQGGVPAAF; DNA: TGTGCCAGCAGCTCTCAAGGGGGGGTTCCCGCCGCCTTC
V: TRBV18; J: TRBJ2-7; size: NA; D: TRBD1; CDR3: CASSPGTGSSYEQYF; DNA: TGTGCCAGCTCACCCGGGACAGGGAGCTCCTACGAGCAGTACTTC
V: TRBV5-1; J: TRBJ2-1; size: NA; D: TRBD2; CDR3: CASSSSRTSGFYNEQFF; DNA: TGCGCCAGCAGCTCCTCAAGGACTAGCGGTTTCTACAATGAGCAGTTCTTC
V: TRBV10-3; J: TRBJ1-1; size: NA; D: TRBD1; CDR3: CAISGGRGDTEAFF; DNA: TGTGCCATCAGTGGGGGCAGGGGGGACACTGAAGCTTTCTTT
V: TRBV18; J: TRBJ1-5; size: once; D: TRBD1; CDR3: CASSPFGTDSNQPQHF; DNA: TGTGCCAGCTCACCATTCGGGACAGATAGCAATCAGCCCCAGCATTTT
V: TRBV19; J: TRBJ1-2; size: NA; D: TRBD1; CDR3: CASSTPQGATLYGYTF; DNA: TGTGCCAGTAGTACACCACAGGGGGCGACCCTCTATGGCTACACCTTC
V: TRBV18; J: TRBJ1-5; size: NA; D: TRBD1; CDR3: CASSPTTGGNQPQHF; DNA: TGTGCCAGCTCACCAACTACAGGGGGCAATCAGCCCCAGCATTTT
V: TRBV7-9; J: TRBJ1-3; size: NA; D: NA; CDR3: CASTVRGAGNTIYF; DNA: TGTGCCAGCACAGTTCGGGGGGCTGGAAACACCATATATTTT
V: TRBV18; J: TRBJ1-1; size: NA; D: TRBD1; CDR3: CASSPQDRGLFRTEAFF; DNA: TGTGCCAGCTCACCACAGGACAGGGGGCTTTTTCGCACTGAAGCTTTCTTT
V: TRBV19; J: TRBJ2-1; size: NA; D: TRBD1; CDR3: CASSIVGTDYNEQFF; DNA: TGTGCCAGTAGTATAGTGGGGACAGACTACAATGAGCAGTTCTTC
V: TRBV13; J: TRBJ1-2; size: NA; D: TRBD1; CDR3: CASSLIGQGENYGYTF; DNA: TGTGCCAGCAGCTTGATTGGACAGGGGGAAAACTATGGCTACACCTTC
V: TRBV18; J: TRBJ1-1; size: NA; D: NA; CDR3: CASSGRNTEAFF; DNA: TGTGCCAGCTCGGGGAGGAACACTGAAGCTTTCTTT